The clone carrying this TCR beta chain was found a few times. The antigen remains undetermined. Germline and junction disagree at one end, which may indicate a read error. The CDR3 sequence is 13 residues long. The V gene's germline CDR1 is SSHAT and CDR2 FNYEAQ (reference sequence). The data originate from a study of CD8+CD57+ T cells in acquired aplastic anemia. The wider study: The average for DNA from sorted CD4+ and CD8+ cells was roughly 3 ug. Study observations and caveats: Patients and controls had in common 25 to 30 CD8+ CDR3 sequences. Patients and controls were not found to differ significantly in CD8+ Simpson's diversity.

Sequencing involved patients with CD8+CD57+ cell expansion previously shown by flow cytometry. Both TCR beta VDJ combination and CDR3 sequence profiling were carried out. Genomic DNA was the template for this profiling. TCRdb re-called the reads with MiXCR, one entry per CDR3 protein. The profile covers about 170,000 distinct CDR3 sequences, with roughly 48% appearing a single time and roughly 1.1% taken by the ten largest. The specimen sequenced was sorted CD4+, CD8+, or CD8+CD57+ T cells (not recorded which) from PBMCs. The TCR sequence derives from a human donor with aplastic anemia. This rearrangement joins TRBV7-7 to TRBJ2-7, with D uncertain. CDR3 DNA sequence: TGTGCTAGCAGCGCCGGGTTGATCTACGAGCAGTACTTC. Its protein is CASSAGLIYEQYF.